The rows below give T cell receptor beta chains drawn from one sample of a study of breast tumors, draining lymph nodes, adjacent tissues. TCRdb ran MiXCR on the multiplex PCR reads and lists one entry per CDR3 protein. The sample carries roughly 220,000 distinct CDR3 sequences, approximately 36% recorded once. The sequencing sample was made of axillary lymph node tissue. These TCRs come from a female donor with breast cancer. Some clones in this sample may be carry-over from other donors' samples. CDR3s leave out the opening cysteine and the closing phenylalanine or tryptophan. The D gene is left open where the match is weak. For some rows the clone size is stated as once, few or many, or as a class when expanded; others skip it.

J gene: TRBJ1-2
V gene: TRBV10-3
clone size: many
D gene: -
CDR3 protein: AIRTPRGKPNYGYT

J gene: TRBJ2-1
V gene: TRBV9
clone size: many
D gene: TRBD2
CDR3 protein: ASSVGTSGFYNEQF

J gene: TRBJ1-5
V gene: TRBV30
clone size: few
D gene: -
CDR3 protein: AWSAGDRQPQH

J gene: TRBJ2-7
V gene: TRBV11-2
clone size: once
D gene: -
CDR3 protein: ASSLVERGGGEQY

J gene: TRBJ2-1
V gene: TRBV7-6
clone size: many
D gene: TRBD2
CDR3 protein: ASSLSGLASRRIRNEQF

J gene: TRBJ2-1
V gene: TRBV7-2
clone size: once
D gene: TRBD2
CDR3 protein: ASSLDLAGFEQF

J gene: TRBJ2-7
V gene: TRBV7-8
clone size: many
D gene: -
CDR3 protein: ASSPGGSTYEQY

J gene: TRBJ2-2
V gene: TRBV5-1
clone size: many
D gene: -
CDR3 protein: ASTLLRLGTGELF

J gene: TRBJ2-5
V gene: TRBV2
clone size: many
D gene: TRBD1
CDR3 protein: ASRPDRGDQETQY

J gene: TRBJ2-7
V gene: TRBV19
clone size: -
D gene: TRBD1
CDR3 protein: ASSIEGKGADEQY

J gene: TRBJ1-5
V gene: TRBV5-8
clone size: many
D gene: TRBD1
CDR3 protein: ASSPGRLGQGDYQPQH

J gene: TRBJ1-5
V gene: TRBV6-1
clone size: -
D gene: TRBD1
CDR3 protein: ASSPGTGVSNQPQH

J gene: TRBJ2-3
V gene: TRBV28
clone size: few
D gene: TRBD2
CDR3 protein: ASSLMASGTDTQY

J gene: TRBJ2-3
V gene: TRBV20-1
clone size: -
D gene: -
CDR3 protein: SASGRGGLTDTQY

J gene: TRBJ2-3
V gene: TRBV11-2
clone size: many
D gene: TRBD1
CDR3 protein: ASSLETGAGYTQY

J gene: TRBJ2-3
V gene: TRBV5-8
clone size: many
D gene: -
CDR3 protein: ASSLEGTYTDTQY

J gene: TRBJ2-5
V gene: TRBV24-1
clone size: many
D gene: -
CDR3 protein: ATSVSGQETQY

J gene: TRBJ1-1
V gene: TRBV4-2
clone size: -
D gene: -
CDR3 protein: ASSQGAGDNTEAF

J gene: TRBJ2-2
V gene: TRBV7-2
clone size: -
D gene: TRBD2
CDR3 protein: ASSLVRNGGARELF

J gene: TRBJ2-5
V gene: TRBV12-3/TRBV12-4
clone size: -
D gene: TRBD1
CDR3 protein: ASSVGYYGYTRTGRETQY

J gene: TRBJ2-7
V gene: TRBV10-1
clone size: many
D gene: -
CDR3 protein: ASSWTASYEQY

J gene: TRBJ2-7
V gene: TRBV6-5
clone size: few
D gene: TRBD1
CDR3 protein: ASSYSDRPSSYEQY

J gene: TRBJ2-7
V gene: TRBV20-1
clone size: many
D gene: -
CDR3 protein: SARVGPRQGPAGGYEQY

J gene: TRBJ2-5
V gene: TRBV4-2
clone size: many
D gene: TRBD2
CDR3 protein: ASSQVAGETQY

J gene: TRBJ1-5
V gene: TRBV20-1
clone size: -
D gene: -
CDR3 protein: SASTSGTLSNQPQH

J gene: TRBJ2-1
V gene: TRBV7-2
clone size: many
D gene: TRBD1
CDR3 protein: ASSSPLEDRGWEEQF

J gene: TRBJ2-3
V gene: TRBV12-3/TRBV12-4
clone size: -
D gene: -
CDR3 protein: ASSDPFGPGTDTQY

J gene: TRBJ2-5
V gene: TRBV7-2
clone size: many
D gene: -
CDR3 protein: ASSLIVGGETQY

J gene: TRBJ2-2
V gene: TRBV18
clone size: many
D gene: -
CDR3 protein: ASSPAGVGTGELF

J gene: TRBJ1-5
V gene: TRBV29-1
clone size: many
D gene: -
CDR3 protein: SVSTDYSNQPQH

J gene: TRBJ1-5
V gene: TRBV28
clone size: -
D gene: -
CDR3 protein: ASSLSMVTNQPQH

J gene: TRBJ2-2
V gene: TRBV12-3/TRBV12-4
clone size: -
D gene: TRBD2
CDR3 protein: ASSRLAGGRDTGELF

J gene: TRBJ1-5
V gene: TRBV24-1
clone size: many
D gene: TRBD1
CDR3 protein: ATSATGDQPQH

J gene: TRBJ1-2
V gene: TRBV18
clone size: many
D gene: -
CDR3 protein: ASSPSSEPNYGYT

J gene: TRBJ1-2
V gene: TRBV24-1
clone size: many
D gene: -
CDR3 protein: ATSDSGGYGYT

J gene: TRBJ2-2
V gene: TRBV6-1
clone size: -
D gene: -
CDR3 protein: ASGFPGELF

J gene: TRBJ2-1
V gene: TRBV5-1
clone size: many
D gene: -
CDR3 protein: ASSRLDYNEQF

J gene: TRBJ1-5
V gene: TRBV3-1
clone size: many
D gene: -
CDR3 protein: ASSPTYNQPQH

J gene: TRBJ1-1
V gene: TRBV4-3
clone size: -
D gene: TRBD1
CDR3 protein: ASRSTGLMTEAF

J gene: TRBJ2-5
V gene: TRBV7-2
clone size: -
D gene: TRBD2
CDR3 protein: ASSAGLAGGQGETQY

J gene: TRBJ1-5
V gene: TRBV24-1
clone size: -
D gene: -
CDR3 protein: ATGQLRQPQH

J gene: TRBJ1-2
V gene: TRBV5-1
clone size: many
D gene: -
CDR3 protein: ASSLESFSNYGYT